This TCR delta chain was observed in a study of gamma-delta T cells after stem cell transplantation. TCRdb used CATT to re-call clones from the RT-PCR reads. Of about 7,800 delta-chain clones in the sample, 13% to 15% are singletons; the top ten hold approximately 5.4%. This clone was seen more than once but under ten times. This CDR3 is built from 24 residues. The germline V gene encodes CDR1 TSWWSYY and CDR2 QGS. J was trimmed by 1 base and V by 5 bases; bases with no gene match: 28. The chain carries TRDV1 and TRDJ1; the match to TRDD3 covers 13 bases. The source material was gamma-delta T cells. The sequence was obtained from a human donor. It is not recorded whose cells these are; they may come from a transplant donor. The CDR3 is CALGRLPLFCLVLGDTSGTDKLIF. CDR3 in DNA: TGTGCTCTTGGGCGACTTCCGCTATTTTGCCTCGTACTGGGGGATACGAGTGGCACCGATAAACTCATCTTT.